This is a list of T cell receptor beta chains from one sample in a study of blood T cell repertoires in COVID-19. The protocol was immunoSEQ multiplex PCR, while the TCRdb copy is restricted to in-frame clones and leaves out a portion. The sample includes over 200,000 clones, roughly 83% of them seen just once. Sequencing input: peripheral blood. These receptors were obtained from a woman between 65 and 79 years old with active or convalescent COVID-19. Both conserved end residues are part of each CDR3. The order of the fields is J gene, D gene, V gene, clone size, CDR3 DNA, CDR3 protein. D genes are given only for firm matches. The listing skips clone size in some rows; elsewhere it reads once, few, many or a size class.

TRBJ1-1 - TRBV5-1 - TGCGCCAGCAGCTTGGAAGCAGGGGAGTACACTGAAGCTTTCTTT CASSLEAGEYTEAFF
TRBJ2-1 TRBD2 TRBV11-2 - TGTGCCAGCAGCTTAGTTTTTAGCGGGAGTAAAAATGAGCAGTTCTTC CASSLVFSGSKNEQFF
TRBJ2-3 - TRBV5-1 - TGCGCCAGCAGACTTGAGGGAGATACGCAGTATTTT CASRLEGDTQYF
TRBJ2-5 TRBD2 TRBV3-1/TRBV3-2 - TGTGCCAGCAGCCTGCGCGGGGGGGCGGAGGAGACCCAGTACTTC CASSLRGGAEETQYF
TRBJ2-1 TRBD2 TRBV7-3 - TGTGCCAGCAGCTTTCTAGCGGGGGGTAACAATGAGCAGTTCTTC CASSFLAGGNNEQFF
TRBJ2-3 - TRBV5-5 - TGTGCCAGCAGCTCCCCCCGGGACACTTACACAGATACGCAGTATTTT CASSSPRDTYTDTQYF
TRBJ1-2 - TRBV7-2 - TGTGCCAGCAGCTTTCCTGGACTGGGCTACACCTTC CASSFPGLGYTF
TRBJ2-3 - TRBV4-1 - TGCGCCAGCAGCCAAGGGGCGGGCATAACAGATACGCAGTATTTT CASSQGAGITDTQYF
TRBJ2-3 - TRBV5-1 - TGCGCCAGCAGCTTGCTACCAAGCACAGATACGCAGTATTTT CASSLLPSTDTQYF
TRBJ1-1 TRBD1 TRBV19 - TGTGCCAGTAGCCTCCCCCAGGGGGGAACTGAAGCTTTCTTT CASSLPQGGTEAFF
TRBJ2-4 - TRBV21-1 - TGTGCCAGCAGCCACACCGGAGGGTGGGGGAAAAACATTCAGTACTTC CASSHTGGWGKNIQYF
TRBJ1-1 TRBD1 TRBV2 once TGTGCCAGCACCGGACAGGGGGATACTGAAGCTTTCTTT CASTGQGDTEAFF
TRBJ2-7 - TRBV18 - TGTGCCAGCTCCCCCGGGAGTCCCTACGAGCAGTACTTC CASSPGSPYEQYF
TRBJ1-6 - TRBV6-6 - TGTGCCAGCAGTTACCCTGATAATTCACCCCTCCACTTT CASSYPDNSPLHF
TRBJ2-2 - TRBV5-1 - TGCGCCAGCAGCTTGGAAAGCGGAAGGACCGGGGAGCTGTTTTTT CASSLESGRTGELFF
TRBJ1-1 TRBD1 TRBV7-2 few TGTGCCAGCAGCCAACAACAGGGGGCTTACACTGAAGCTTTCTTT CASSQQQGAYTEAFF
TRBJ2-5 - TRBV7-9 - TGTGCCAGCAGCCCCTCTTATGAGACCCAGTACTTC CASSPSYETQYF
TRBJ2-7 TRBD1 TRBV7-3 once TGTGCCAGCAGCTTGGGACAGGACCGCGAGCAGTACTTC CASSLGQDREQYF
TRBJ1-1 TRBD1 TRBV4-2 - TGTGCCAGCAGGGATGGGGACAGGGGGAACACTGAAGCTTTCTTT CASRDGDRGNTEAFF
TRBJ1-3 - TRBV16 - TGTGCCAGCAGCCAAGGGACTTCTGGAAACACCATATATTTT CASSQGTSGNTIYF
TRBJ1-1 - TRBV9 - TGTGCCAGCGGGTTAGGGGAGGACACTGAAGCTTTCTTT CASGLGEDTEAFF
TRBJ1-5 TRBD1 TRBV27 - TGTGCCAGCAGTACAGGGGACCCTAGCAATCAGCCCCAGCATTTT CASSTGDPSNQPQHF